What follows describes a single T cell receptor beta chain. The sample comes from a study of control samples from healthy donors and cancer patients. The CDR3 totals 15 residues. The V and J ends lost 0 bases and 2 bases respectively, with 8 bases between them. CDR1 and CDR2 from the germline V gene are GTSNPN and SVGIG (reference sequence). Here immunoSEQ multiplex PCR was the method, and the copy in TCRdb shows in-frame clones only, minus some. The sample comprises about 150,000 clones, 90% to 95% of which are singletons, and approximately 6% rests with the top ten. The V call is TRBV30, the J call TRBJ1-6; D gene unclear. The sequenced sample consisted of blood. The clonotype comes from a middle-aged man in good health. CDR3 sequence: CAWSVGRAYNSPLHF. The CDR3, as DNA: TGTGCCTGGAGTGTAGGTCGGGCCTATAATTCACCCCTCCACTTT. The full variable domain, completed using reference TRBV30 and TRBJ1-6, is SQTIHQWPATLVQPVGSPLSLECTVEGTSNPNLYWYRQAAGRGLQLLFYSVGIGQISSEVPQNLSASRPQDRQFILSSKKLLLSDSGFYLCAWSVGRAYNSPLHFGNGTRLTVT.